This T cell receptor (beta chain) was captured by sequencing in a study of OX40 agonist ivuxolimab in advanced cancers. Study details: Ivuxolimab was delivered to patients intravenously every 2 weeks at doses spanning 0.01 to 10 mg/kg. Dose-escalation cases comprised hepatocellular carcinoma, melanoma, renal cell or head and neck cancer.

To note about this clone: Antigen unknown.

The assay was immunoSEQ multiplex PCR, and TCRdb's table has in-frame clones only and misses some. This sample carries about 86,000 clones, under 95% of them seen once, and the ten largest clones take about 9%. General study points: Relative to CD4+ cells, CD8+ T cells on average had more expanded clones.

The sample was CD4+ or CD8+ T cells sorted from blood, taken in a trial of the OX40 agonist ivuxolimab. This receptor was identified in an adult with an advanced solid tumor such as melanoma, head and neck, liver or kidney cancer.

The CDR3 spells CASSVTGSSYNEQFF. The CDR3 bases are TGTGCCAGCAGCGTAACAGGGTCGTCCTACAATGAGCAGTTCTTC. This chain joins TRBV9 and TRBJ2-1, with D perhaps matching TRBD1 (6 bases). The CDR3 runs to 15 residues. Germline V CDR1 and CDR2: SGDLS, YYNGEE. Trimming removed 1 base from V and 1 base from J, with 9 bases in between.